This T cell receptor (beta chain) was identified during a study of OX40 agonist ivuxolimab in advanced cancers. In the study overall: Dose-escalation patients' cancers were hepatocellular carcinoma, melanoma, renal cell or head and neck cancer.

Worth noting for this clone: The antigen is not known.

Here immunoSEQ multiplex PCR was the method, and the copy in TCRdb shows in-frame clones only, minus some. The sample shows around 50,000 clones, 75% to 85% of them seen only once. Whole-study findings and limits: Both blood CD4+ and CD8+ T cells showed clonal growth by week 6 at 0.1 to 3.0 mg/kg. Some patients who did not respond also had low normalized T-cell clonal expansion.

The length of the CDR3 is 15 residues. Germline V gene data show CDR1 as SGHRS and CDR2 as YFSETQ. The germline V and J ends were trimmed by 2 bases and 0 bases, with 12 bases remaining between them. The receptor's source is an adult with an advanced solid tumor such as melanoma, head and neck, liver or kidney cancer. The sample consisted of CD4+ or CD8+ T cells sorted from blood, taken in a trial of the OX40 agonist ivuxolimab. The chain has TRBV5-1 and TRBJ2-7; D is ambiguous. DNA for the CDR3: TGCGCCAGCAGCTTATCTGGGGTGAACTCCTACGAGCAGTACTTC. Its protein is CASSLSGVNSYEQYF.